One and the same sample provided the 3 T cell receptor beta chains below, sequenced in a study of post-analysis software for immune sequencing data. Study findings and constraints: Four or five TRBV segments occurring more often in patients than controls included TRBV5-6, TRBV5-1 and TRBV20-1.

Carried by the TCR beta cDNA libraries were unique molecular identifiers. TCRdb analysed the PCR reads with MiXCR anew, one entry per CDR3 protein. The data contain hundreds of thousands of distinct CDR3 sequences, 44% of them seen just once; the ten biggest clones take up 1.5% to 2%. These receptors have no identified antigens. The sequenced material came from blood. These receptors were obtained from a girl aged 5-17 years with multiple sclerosis.

J is TRBJ1-5 and V is TRBV5-1; D remains ambiguous. Germline CDR1 and CDR2: SGHRS and YFSETQ. CDR3 length: 15 amino acids. V lost 0 bases and J lost 3, with 10 bases in between. The CDR3 sequence: CASSLGGTLNQPQHF. CDR3 DNA: TGCGCCAGCAGCTTGGGCGGAACACTCAATCAGCCCCAGCATTTT. The whole variable domain, filled in from reference TRBV5-1 and TRBJ1-5, reads KAGVTQTPRYLIKTRGQQVTLSCSPISGHRSVSWYQQTPGQGLQFLFEYFSETQRNKGNFPGRFSGRQFSNSRSEMNVSTLELGDSALYLCASSLGGTLNQPQHFGDGTRLSIL.

The chain has TRBV6-1 and TRBJ2-7; 11 positions match TRBD2. V shed 8 bases and J 2 bases; nucleotides not matched to a gene: 5. CDR1 and CDR2 (germline): MNHNS, SASEGT. This CDR3 region has 14 residues. The DNA of the CDR3 is TGTGCCAGCCAACTAGCGGGGGTGACCTACGAGCAGTACTTC. Translating gives CASQLAGVTYEQYF.

This chain links TRBV11-2 with TRBJ1-6; D not certain. Looked up from germline, CDR1 is SGHAT and CDR2 is FQNNGV. The CDR3 runs 12 residues. Trimming shortened V by 0 bases and J by 13 bases, and 7 bases separated the two germline ends. The CDR3 loop reads CASSLEQGPLHF. CDR3 in DNA: TGTGCCAGCAGCTTAGAGCAAGGCCCCCTCCACTTT.